The entry below gives a single T cell receptor beta chain sequence along with its context. The PCR used 60 Vbeta and 13 Jbeta primers. Some clones are missing from TCRdb's copy, which holds only in-frame ones; the method was immunoSEQ multiplex PCR. The sample records around 150,000 clones, approximately 79% being singletons. These data belong to a study of cytomegalovirus exposure and HLA in healthy donors. CDR1 is MNHEY and CDR2 is SMNVEV in the germline V gene (reference sequence). J lost 6 bases, V lost 2 bases, and 3 bases had no gene match. The CDR3 has 13 residues. The sequence was obtained from a man aged 50-59 years in good health and CMV-seropositive. Sequenced sample: PBMCs. The genes are TRBV27 and TRBJ2-7, with 8 positions matching TRBD1. The CDR3 DNA sequence: TGTGCCAGCAGTTTAGGACAGGGTCGCGAGCAGTACTTC. It is translated as CASSLGQGREQYF.